Shown below are 20 T cell receptor beta chains from a single sample sequenced in a study of blood T cells in healthy people across ages. PCR was performed a second time for about 7 to 11 cycles using a sample-barcoded 5' primer and a J-beta primer mix. In TCRdb, the 5' RACE reads were re-called with MiXCR into one record per CDR3 protein. The sample consists of roughly 1,100,000 distinct CDR3 sequences, roughly a quarter of them appearing once. This sample was also put to use in a study of T cells of mothers and their children.

Specimen: blood. The source of these receptors is a girl aged 2 to 9 in good health.

In this sample, this clonotype turned up a few times. The junction and the germline gene differ at one end; a read error may be behind it. The chain has TRBV9 and TRBJ2-5; TRBD2 agrees at 8 bases. CDR1 and CDR2 (germline): SGDLS, YYNGEE. The CDR3 has 15 amino acids. The CDR3 DNA reads as TGTGCCAGCAGGAGGTGTAGCGGGACCAGGGAGACCCAGTGCTTC. It translates to CASRRCSGTRETQCF.

This clonotype was counted between two and nine times. The rearrangement uses TRBV9 and TRBJ1-4, with TRBD1 matching over 8 bases. Trimming at V came to 2 bases and at J to 5 bases, leaving 5 bases not matched to a gene. Germline-derived CDR1 and CDR2 are SGDLS and YYNGEE. The length of the CDR3 is 15 residues. The CDR3 is CASSVATGVNEKLFF. In DNA form, the CDR3 reads TGTGCCAGCAGCGTCGCGACAGGGGTAAATGAAAAACTGTTTTTT.

The genes are TRBV10-3 and TRBJ2-6; the match to TRBD1 covers 8 bases. V lost 7 bases to trimming and J lost 1 base; unmatched junction nucleotides: 12. The CDR3 contains 18 residues. Germline lookup yields CDR1 ENHRY and CDR2 SYGVKD. The CDR3, as DNA: TGTGCCATCAAAATGATGGCAGGGGGCGAGTCTGGGGCCAACGTCCTGACTTTC. It is translated as CAIKMMAGGESGANVLTF.

This rearrangement joins TRBV18 to TRBJ1-1, with TRBD1 as a possible D gene (5 bases). The CDR3 sequence is 14 residues long. Germline-derived CDR1 and CDR2 are KGHSH and LQKENI. V was clipped by 5 bases and J by 1 base, with 11 bases between them. CDR3 bases: TGTGCCAGCTCAAGTGTGGGGGAGAACACTGAAGCTTTCTTT. Amino acids: CASSSVGENTEAFF.

The rearrangement uses TRBV12-3 or TRBV12-4 and TRBJ1-1; D may be TRBD1 (5 bases). The V gene lost 4 bases and the J gene lost 8 bases, with 17 bases spanning the gap. This CDR3 comprises 14 residues. The CDR3 spells CASSYSGRGNEAFF. CDR3 DNA sequence: TGTGCCAGCAGTTACTCTGGGCGGGGGAACGAAGCTTTCTTT.

This clonotype showed up just a few times. The chain is built from TRBV7-9 and TRBJ1-1; D uncertain. The V end lost 1 base, the J end lost 5 bases, and 14 bases lay between the germline ends. Germline CDR1 and CDR2: SEHNR and FQNEAQ (reference sequence). The CDR3 length is 15 residues. The CDR3 region is CASSLGLVGLTEAFF. The CDR3 DNA sequence: TGTGCCAGCAGCTTAGGTCTGGTAGGGTTGACTGAAGCTTTCTTT.

This clonotype turned up a few times. J is TRBJ2-5 and V is TRBV20-1, with 9 bases lining up with TRBD2. The J call may be in error: the DNA end matches TRBJ2-1 better. Germline V gives CDR1 DFQATT, CDR2 SNEGSKA (reference sequence). The CDR3 extends over 15 amino acids. The CDR3 nucleotides read TGCAGTGCTAGTGTTCCTAGCGGGGTTAACAATGAGCAGTTCTTC. Encoded protein: CSASVPSGVNNEQFF.

This clonotype was detected only a few times. The V call is TRBV20-1, the J call TRBJ2-5, with 7 positions matching TRBD2. CDR1 DFQATT and CDR2 SNEGSKA come from the germline V gene (reference sequence). V lost 5 bases, J lost 2 bases, and 8 bases stayed unmatched. This CDR3 contains 14 residues. CDR3 sequence reads: CSAFPGTKQETQYF. For the CDR3, the DNA is TGCAGTGCTTTTCCCGGGACTAAACAAGAGACCCAGTACTTC.

A few counts support this clonotype. The chain couples TRBV5-1 to TRBJ2-2; D tentatively fits TRBD1 or TRBD2 (5 bases each). Trimming left V 4 bases short and J 3 bases short, with 13 bases between. The length of the CDR3 is 15 residues. CDR1 and CDR2 from the germline V gene are SGHRS and YFSETQ. The CDR3 loop is CASSLSGTHTGELFF. The DNA for the CDR3 is TGCGCCAGCAGCCTGTCAGGGACCCACACCGGGGAGCTGTTTTTT.

V and J are TRBV28 and TRBJ2-5, with 9 bases fitting TRBD1. The ends lost 7 bases at V and 5 bases at J; junction bases unmatched: 11. The CDR3 has 15 amino acids. The V gene's germline CDR1 is MDHEN and CDR2 SYDVKM. The chain's CDR3 is CASNHRGQGVETQYF. CDR3 coding DNA: TGTGCCAGCAATCACAGGGGGCAGGGAGTCGAGACCCAGTACTTC. The full variable domain, in which reference TRBV28 and TRBJ2-5 provide the parts outside the CDR3, is DVKVTQSSRYLVKRTGEKVFLECVQDMDHENMFWYRQDPGLGLRLIYFSYDVKMKEKGDIPEGYSVSREKKERFSLILESASTNQTSMYLCASNHRGQGVETQYFGPGTRLLVL.

The chain joins TRBV20-1 to TRBJ2-7, with TRBD1 matching over 9 bases. This CDR3 spans 14 amino acids. Germline V gene data show CDR1 as DFQATT and CDR2 as SNEGSKA (reference sequence). With V trimmed by 4 bases and J by 3 bases, 7 bases remained unmatched. The chain's CDR3 is CSATTGGYSYEQYF. The DNA of the CDR3 is TGCAGTGCTACCACAGGGGGCTACAGCTACGAGCAGTACTTC.

The chain combines TRBV29-1 with TRBJ2-5; TRBD2 matches 14 bases. The end of the DNA aligns better with TRBJ2-7, so the J call may be wrong. CDR1 SQVTM and CDR2 ANQGSEA come from the germline V gene. The CDR3 runs to 15 residues. CDR3 in DNA: TGCAGCGTTCTCAGACTAGCGGGAGGGTCCTACGAGCAGTACTTC. Translation: CSVLRLAGGSYEQYF.

The table lists this clonotype with a few counts. This chain's CDR3 is CASSFLDTLNTEAFF. The CDR3 DNA reads as TGCGCCAGCAGCTTTTTGGACACATTGAACACTGAAGCTTTCTTT. The chain is built from TRBV5-1 and TRBJ1-1; D might be TRBD1 (5 bases). Germline-derived CDR1 and CDR2 are SGHRS and YFSETQ. V was shortened by 2 bases and J by 0 bases, with 11 bases between the two germline ends. The CDR3 length is 15 residues.

The rearrangement joins TRBV7-9 to TRBJ2-5; tentative D call: TRBD2 (6 bases). In germline, CDR1 is SEHNR, CDR2 FQNEAQ (reference sequence). V was cut by 3 bases and J by 0 bases, with 11 bases left in between. There are 15 residues in the CDR3. CDR3 bases: TGTGCCAGCAGCTTGTCCCTAGCGAACCAAGAGACCCAGTACTTC. Amino acid sequence: CASSLSLANQETQYF.

V gene TRBV25-1 combines with J gene TRBJ1-2; the D is unclear. The germline V gene has CDR1 MGHDK and CDR2 SYGVNS. Trimming took 1 base from V and 6 from J, leaving 9 bases between them. The CDR3 covers 13 residues. CDR3 residues: CASSEWGWDGYTF. CDR3 DNA: TGTGCCAGCAGTGAATGGGGATGGGATGGCTACACCTTC.

The V call is TRBV6-6, the J call TRBJ1-1, with D uncertain. CDR3 size: 13 residues. Germline CDR1 reads MNHNY; CDR2 reads SVGAGI (reference sequence). V lost 2 bases and J lost 4, with 8 bases in between. CDR3 sequence: CASSYQIGTEAFF. Written as DNA, the CDR3 is TGTGCCAGCAGTTACCAAATCGGCACTGAAGCTTTCTTT.

This clonotype came up a few times. The CDR3 sequence: CASSATPGLADNEQFF. CDR3 coding DNA: TGTGCCAGCAGCGCCACTCCGGGACTAGCAGACAATGAGCAGTTCTTC. The chain combines TRBV9 with TRBJ2-1; 9 bases map to TRBD2. V shed 3 bases and J 5 bases; nucleotides not matched to a gene: 9. This CDR3 is built from 16 residues. Germline values: CDR1 SGDLS, CDR2 YYNGEE.

The chain carries TRBV28 and TRBJ2-5; 7 bases align to TRBD2. After removal of 2 bases from V and 3 bases from J, the junction contained 6 bases not matched to a gene. The CDR3 runs to 15 residues. Germline CDR1 is MDHEN and CDR2 is SYDVKM. The CDR3 protein is CASSLRPGGEETQYF. The CDR3 bases are TGTGCCAGCAGTTTAAGGCCGGGGGGTGAAGAGACCCAGTACTTC.

This clonotype appeared a few times. This chain uses TRBV28 with TRBJ1-1; D gene ambiguous. The CDR3 is 14 amino acids. Germline CDR1 is MDHEN and CDR2 is SYDVKM. Trimming cost V 5 bases and J 2 bases, with 12 bases left between them. The CDR3 nucleotides read TGTGCCAGCAGTACCCTAACGGGCAACACTGAAGCTTTCTTT. Translating it yields CASSTLTGNTEAFF.

The J gene is TRBJ2-7, the V gene TRBV5-1, with D possibly TRBD1 on 5 matching bases. Trimming took 0 bases from V and 5 from J, leaving 12 bases between them. This CDR3 region has 14 residues. CDR1 and CDR2 (germline): SGHRS, YFSETQ. As DNA, the CDR3 is TGCGCCAGCAGCTTGGTTGTAGGGGAAAACGAGCAGTACTTC. Translated: CASSLVVGENEQYF.